Listed below are T cell receptor beta chains from one sample, sequenced in a study of blood T cell repertoires in COVID-19. Only in-frame clones appear in the TCRdb table, and some are missing; sequencing was by immunoSEQ multiplex PCR. In the table there are over 200,000 clones, more than 75% of which are singletons. Specimen: peripheral blood. The receptors were gathered from a man aged 35-49 years who had recovered from COVID-19. The CDR3 runs from the conserved cysteine through the conserved F or W. A D gene is named only where the DNA matches it firmly. Clone size is stated in some rows and not others, as once, few, many or a class when expanded.

TRBV5-6	TRBJ2-3	NA	NA	16	CASSLIFGGWEDTQYF	TGTGCCAGCAGCTTGATTTTCGGAGGTTGGGAAGATACGCAGTATTTT
TRBV7-9	TRBJ1-5	few	NA	13	CASSGSGNQPQHF	TGTGCCAGCAGTGGATCAGGGAATCAGCCCCAGCATTTT
TRBV9	TRBJ2-7	NA	TRBD2	14	CASSTGGGSYEQYF	TGTGCCAGCAGCACCGGGGGGGGCTCCTACGAGCAGTACTTC
TRBV9	TRBJ1-5	NA	TRBD1	14	CASSFGQADQPQHF	TGTGCCAGCAGCTTCGGACAGGCGGATCAGCCCCAGCATTTT
TRBV12-3/TRBV12-4	TRBJ2-1	once	TRBD2	13	CASRLAVANEQFF	TGTGCCAGCCGACTAGCTGTTGCCAATGAACAGTTCTTC
TRBV3-1/TRBV3-2	TRBJ1-2	NA	NA	15	CASSQGAKTNYGYTF	TGTGCCAGCAGCCAAGGGGCCAAAACTAACTATGGCTACACCTTC
TRBV27	TRBJ2-1	NA	NA	15	CASGVSDPSYNEQFF	TGTGCCAGCGGAGTGTCAGATCCGTCCTACAATGAGCAGTTCTTC
TRBV5-3	TRBJ1-5	NA	NA	15	CARLQGIWANQPQHF	TGTGCCAGGCTTCAGGGGATTTGGGCCAATCAGCCCCAGCATTTT
TRBV6-6	TRBJ2-1	few	TRBD2	17	CASSRNSGGSSYNEQFF	TGTGCCAGCAGTCGCAATAGCGGGGGAAGCTCCTACAATGAGCAGTTCTTC
TRBV5-4	TRBJ2-7	once	TRBD2	14	CASSPGGVGYEQYF	TGTGCCAGCAGCCCGGGGGGGGTGGGCTACGAGCAGTACTTC
TRBV5-1	TRBJ2-3	NA	TRBD1	15	CASSSPGQAMNTQYF	TGCGCCAGCAGCTCTCCGGGACAGGCCATGAATACGCAGTATTTT
TRBV9	TRBJ2-2	NA	TRBD1	19	CASSVAHNLGTGYSGELFF	TGTGCCAGCAGCGTAGCCCACAACCTCGGGACAGGGTATTCCGGGGAGCTGTTTTTT
TRBV9	TRBJ1-6	NA	NA	15	CASSVEGTGVAPLHF	TGTGCCAGCAGCGTAGAGGGGACTGGGGTTGCACCCCTCCACTTT
TRBV5-1	TRBJ1-2	NA	NA	15	CASSLVSRANYGYTF	TGCGCCAGCAGCTTGGTCTCGCGAGCTAACTATGGCTACACCTTC
TRBV3-1/TRBV3-2	TRBJ2-3	NA	NA	12	CASSQDQDTQYF	TGTGCCAGCAGCCAAGACCAGGATACGCAGTATTTT
TRBV25-1	TRBJ1-2	NA	NA	13	CASSEYVPDGYTF	TGTGCCAGCAGTGAATACGTCCCGGATGGCTACACCTTC
TRBV27	TRBJ2-2	NA	TRBD2	13	CASSFGGTGELFF	TGTGCCAGCAGTTTCGGGGGGACCGGGGAGCTGTTTTTT
TRBV5-1	TRBJ1-1	few	NA	15	CASSSLQGRNTEAFF	TGCGCCAGCAGCTCCCTGCAGGGGAGGAACACTGAAGCTTTCTTT
TRBV9	TRBJ2-1	NA	TRBD2	16	CASSVGLTSGDNEQFF	TGTGCCAGCAGCGTAGGACTGACTAGCGGGGACAATGAGCAGTTCTTC
TRBV7-2	TRBJ2-2	NA	NA	15	CASSLGLAYTGELFF	TGTGCCAGCAGCTTAGGCCTAGCCTACACCGGGGAGCTGTTTTTT
TRBV15	TRBJ2-2	NA	NA	15	CATGKEGANTGELFF	TGTGCCACCGGGAAGGAGGGAGCGAACACCGGGGAGCTGTTTTTT
TRBV6-5	TRBJ1-5	NA	NA	15	CASSYPTTFGQPQHF	TGTGCCAGCAGTTATCCGACTACTTTTGGTCAGCCCCAGCATTTT
TRBV5-1	TRBJ2-5	NA	TRBD1	15	CASSLDRATRETQYF	TGCGCCAGCAGCTTAGACAGGGCGACCAGGGAGACCCAGTACTTC
TRBV27	TRBJ1-4	NA	NA	19	CASSFSRGVGGAVNEKLFF	TGTGCCAGCAGTTTTTCACGAGGCGTCGGAGGGGCGGTTAATGAAAAACTGTTTTTT
TRBV5-1	TRBJ2-3	NA	TRBD1	17	CASSLTFRDRGTDTQYF	TGCGCCAGCAGCTTGACGTTTCGGGACAGGGGGACAGATACGCAGTATTTT
TRBV7-9	TRBJ1-2	NA	NA	15	CASSLELARNYGYTF	TGTGCCAGCAGCTTAGAACTCGCAAGAAACTATGGCTACACCTTC
TRBV19	TRBJ1-4	NA	TRBD1	13	CASSLTGREKLFF	TGTGCCAGTAGTCTGACAGGGAGGGAAAAACTGTTTTTT
TRBV7-2	TRBJ1-4	once	TRBD1	15	CASTGNGQGSEKLFF	TGTGCCAGCACCGGAAACGGACAGGGCTCCGAAAAACTGTTTTTT
TRBV19	TRBJ1-4	NA	TRBD1	14	CASSIDRGNEKLFF	TGTGCCAGTAGTATCGACAGGGGTAATGAAAAACTGTTTTTT
TRBV6-6	TRBJ1-1	NA	NA	11	CASSNYLRAFF	TGTGCCAGCAGTAACTATTTGAGAGCTTTCTTT
TRBV9	TRBJ2-1	NA	NA	16	CASSVALGRSDNEQFF	TGTGCCAGCAGCGTAGCTCTCGGGAGATCCGACAATGAGCAGTTCTTC
TRBV7-9	TRBJ2-1	NA	NA	11	CASKQGNEQFF	TGTGCCAGCAAACAGGGCAATGAGCAGTTCTTC
TRBV6-5	TRBJ2-7	few	NA	16	CASSYRGGKQGYEQYF	TGTGCCAGCAGTTACAGAGGTGGAAAGCAGGGCTACGAGCAGTACTTC
TRBV19	TRBJ1-2	NA	NA	14	CASNPIPGYYGYTF	TGTGCCAGTAACCCTATTCCAGGATACTATGGCTACACCTTC
TRBV3-1/TRBV3-2	TRBJ2-3	NA	TRBD2	16	CASSLFFGTSGHTQYF	TGTGCCAGCAGCCTATTCTTCGGGACTAGCGGACATACGCAGTATTTT
TRBV6-5	TRBJ1-1	NA	NA	12	CATKQGNTEAFF	TGTGCCACCAAACAGGGGAACACTGAAGCTTTCTTT
TRBV6-6	TRBJ1-1	few	NA	11	CASRIGAEAFF	TGTGCCAGCAGAATCGGGGCTGAAGCTTTCTTT
TRBV27	TRBJ1-1	few	NA	11	CASKRGTEAFF	TGTGCCAGCAAAAGGGGCACTGAAGCTTTCTTT
TRBV7-9	TRBJ2-3	NA	TRBD1	19	CASSATSGTGGFSTDTQYF	TGTGCCAGCAGCGCAACCTCCGGGACAGGGGGTTTTAGCACAGATACGCAGTATTTT
TRBV5-6	TRBJ2-7	NA	TRBD2	13	CASSLAGVYEQYF	TGTGCCAGCAGCTTAGCGGGGGTCTACGAGCAGTACTTC
TRBV7-2	TRBJ2-7	NA	NA	15	CASSSLRGGPHEQYF	TGTGCCAGCAGCTCCCTGAGGGGGGGGCCCCACGAGCAGTACTTC
TRBV19	TRBJ2-1	NA	NA	16	CASSTPERLTYNEQFF	TGTGCCAGTAGTACACCAGAGCGGCTGACTTACAATGAGCAGTTCTTC
TRBV3-1/TRBV3-2	TRBJ2-2	once	NA	14	CASSQSLGAGELFF	TGTGCCAGCAGCCAATCGCTCGGGGCCGGGGAGCTGTTTTTT
TRBV10-3	TRBJ1-2	NA	NA	14	CAISGQDTRYGYTF	TGTGCCATCAGCGGTCAAGATACTCGCTATGGCTACACCTTC
TRBV19	TRBJ1-6	NA	TRBD1	18	CASSIRAGTGAPNSPLHF	TGTGCCAGTAGTATCCGGGCCGGGACAGGGGCCCCAAATTCACCCCTCCACTTT
TRBV6-2/TRBV6-3	TRBJ1-2	NA	TRBD1	14	CASSFRDRFYGYTF	TGTGCCAGCAGTTTCCGGGACAGATTCTATGGCTACACCTTC
TRBV6-2/TRBV6-3	TRBJ2-5	NA	TRBD2	15	CASSQLAAPQETQYF	TGTGCCAGCAGTCAACTAGCGGCACCGCAAGAGACCCAGTACTTC
TRBV12-3/TRBV12-4	TRBJ1-1	NA	NA	13	CASSLSGSTEAFF	TGTGCCAGCAGTTTATCGGGATCCACTGAAGCTTTCTTT